A selection of T cell receptor beta chains follows, all from one sample in a study of shared clonotypes between healthy human individuals. This table comes from immunoSEQ multiplex PCR, and its TCRdb copy is limited to in-frame clones, with some not included. The sample consists of about 700,000 clones, under 95% of them appearing once. Sequencing was performed on naive CD8+ T cells sorted from blood. These receptors all come from a young man in good health. The CDR3 runs from the conserved cysteine through the conserved F or W. The D gene is left open where the match is weak. Only part of the rows carry a size: once, few, many, or a class if the clone is expanded.

-	-	TRBV29-1	TRBJ2-1	TGCAGCGTTGAGCCTGGGAACGGTGAGCAGTTCTTC	CSVEPGNGEQFF
few	TRBD1	TRBV7-9	TRBJ1-1	TGTGCCAGCAGCGGACAGGGCCAAACCATGAACACTGAAGCTTTCTTT	CASSGQGQTMNTEAFF
-	-	TRBV27	TRBJ2-1	TGTGCCAGCAGTTCCTTGAATGAGCAGTTCTTC	CASSSLNEQFF
-	-	TRBV27	TRBJ2-2	TGTGCCAGCAGCCCTCAAACAGGGGAGCTGTTTTTT	CASSPQTGELFF
-	-	TRBV6-1	TRBJ2-1	TGTGCCAGCAGTGAAGCGCGCTACAATGAGCAGTTCTTC	CASSEARYNEQFF
few	-	TRBV7-2	TRBJ1-5	TGTGCCAGCAGCTTAGGATATAGCAATCAGCCCCAGCATTTT	CASSLGYSNQPQHF
-	TRBD2	TRBV18	TRBJ2-2	TGTGCCAGCTCACCAAGAGCGGGAGGTGTTAACACCGGGGAGCTGTTTTTT	CASSPRAGGVNTGELFF
-	-	TRBV19	TRBJ2-6	TGTGCCAGTAGTCTAGACCTCCTAGGGGACTCATCGCTGACTTTC	CASSLDLLGDSSLTF
-	-	TRBV5-1	TRBJ2-3	TGCGCCAGCAGCCCCGAAAGGCAGGGGCTGCCAGATACGCAGTATTTT	CASSPERQGLPDTQYF
once	-	TRBV6-1	TRBJ1-2	TGTGCCAGCAGTCCCCCAGATTCTAACTATGGCTACACCTTC	CASSPPDSNYGYTF
-	TRBD1	TRBV29-1	TRBJ1-5	TGCAGCGTAGCCGGGACAGATGGTCAGCCCCAGCATTTT	CSVAGTDGQPQHF
-	TRBD2	TRBV4-3	TRBJ2-2	TGCGCCAGCAGCCAAGATCGGCTAGCGGGCACCGGGGAGCTGTTTTTT	CASSQDRLAGTGELFF
once	-	TRBV7-9	TRBJ2-1	TGTGCCAGCAGCTTATCCCGGGGGCGGCAGGCCTACAATGAGCAGTTCTTC	CASSLSRGRQAYNEQFF
-	-	TRBV7-2	TRBJ2-1	TGTGCCAGCAGCTTAGGACTCTTC	CASSLGLF
-	TRBD1	TRBV29-1	TRBJ2-7	TGCAGCGTTGGAGGGCCCCGCCGGGACAGGGGCGAGCAGTACTTC	CSVGGPRRDRGEQYF